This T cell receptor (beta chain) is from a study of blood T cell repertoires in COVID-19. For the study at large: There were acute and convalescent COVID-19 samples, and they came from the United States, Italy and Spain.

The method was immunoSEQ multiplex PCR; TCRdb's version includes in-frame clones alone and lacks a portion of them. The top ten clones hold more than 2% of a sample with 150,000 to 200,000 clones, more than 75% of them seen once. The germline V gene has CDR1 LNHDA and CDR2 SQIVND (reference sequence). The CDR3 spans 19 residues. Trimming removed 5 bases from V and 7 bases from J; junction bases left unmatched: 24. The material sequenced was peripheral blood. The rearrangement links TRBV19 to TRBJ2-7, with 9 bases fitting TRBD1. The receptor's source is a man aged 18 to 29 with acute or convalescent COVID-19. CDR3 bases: TGTGCCAGTAGTCCAACCCTCGGGACAGGGACTCACATACCTTTTGAGCAGTACTTC. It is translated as CASSPTLGTGTHIPFEQYF.